A single sample is the source of the 2 T cell receptor beta chains below, sequenced in a study of T cells in Graves' hyperthyroidism and ophthalmopathy. TCR beta CDR3 regions were amplified from RNA. HTBI primers drove first-round RT-PCR of the TCR CDR3. TCRdb passed the multiplex PCR reads through MiXCR, listing each CDR3 protein once. The data contain under 350,000 distinct CDR3 sequences, roughly 13% of them seen just once; the ten biggest clones take up approximately 7.8%. Input material: blood. These receptors all stem from a woman in her 30s with Graves' hyperthyroidism that later progressed to Graves' ophthalmopathy.

This clonotype has a count of ten or more. The chain employs TRBV29-1 and TRBJ1-5; D perhaps matches TRBD1 (6 bases). Germline CDR1 and CDR2: SQVTM and ANQGSEA. Deletions cut 6 bases from V and 6 bases from J, with 18 bases between. CDR3 size: 14 residues. The DNA for the CDR3 is TGCAGCGTCCTACAGGGCGGGGGTGGTCAGCCCCAGCATTTT. Translation: CSVLQGGGGQPQHF.

This clonotype came up many times. The rearrangement uses TRBV2 and TRBJ1-1; D unresolved. The CDR3 covers 13 residues. Trimming removed 3 bases at V and 3 bases at J, with 8 bases between. CDR1 SNHLY and CDR2 FYNNEI come from the germline V gene. CDR3 sequence (DNA): TGTGCCAGCAGTGAGGAGGCGGACACTGAAGCTTTCTTT. It yields the protein CASSEEADTEAFF. The full variable domain, its missing parts supplied by reference TRBV2 and TRBJ1-1, is EPEVTQTPSHQVTQMGQEVILRCVPISNHLYFYWYRQILGQKVEFLVSFYNNEISEKSEIFDDQFSVERPDGSNFTLKIRSTKLEDSAMYFCASSEEADTEAFFGQGTRLTVV.